This T cell receptor (beta chain) was identified during a study of radiotherapy plus CTLA-4 blockade in lung cancer. The overall study: Objective responses were seen in around 19% of patients, disease control in more than 30%.

The V and J ends lost 1 base and 7 bases respectively, with 11 bases between them. This CDR3 contains 13 residues. Germline CDR1 SGHRS, CDR2 YFSETQ. Of note for this clone: What it recognizes is unknown.

Clones were read by immunoSEQ multiplex PCR, and TCRdb kept only the in-frame ones, dropping some. This table has some 80,000 clones, around 76% appearing once. CTLA-4 blockade using ipilimumab, together with focal radiation, was received by patients with chemo-refractory metastatic non-small-cell lung cancer. Overall study results and limits: TCR clones originating in tumors grew in number in blood after radiotherapy plus ipilimumab. Early blood T cell clone dynamics reportedly forecast response best, with interferon-beta.

This receptor was obtained from a human donor with non-small cell lung cancer whose response to radiotherapy plus ipilimumab could not be evaluated. Some clones in this sample may be carry-over from other donors' samples. Sample: peripheral blood, taken from a patient treated with radiotherapy plus ipilimumab. The V gene is TRBV5-1, the J gene TRBJ1-2; D is possibly TRBD1 (5 bases). The CDR3 sequence is CASSLTGDAGYTF. CDR3 DNA: TGCGCCAGCAGCTTGACGGGGGACGCTGGCTACACCTTC.